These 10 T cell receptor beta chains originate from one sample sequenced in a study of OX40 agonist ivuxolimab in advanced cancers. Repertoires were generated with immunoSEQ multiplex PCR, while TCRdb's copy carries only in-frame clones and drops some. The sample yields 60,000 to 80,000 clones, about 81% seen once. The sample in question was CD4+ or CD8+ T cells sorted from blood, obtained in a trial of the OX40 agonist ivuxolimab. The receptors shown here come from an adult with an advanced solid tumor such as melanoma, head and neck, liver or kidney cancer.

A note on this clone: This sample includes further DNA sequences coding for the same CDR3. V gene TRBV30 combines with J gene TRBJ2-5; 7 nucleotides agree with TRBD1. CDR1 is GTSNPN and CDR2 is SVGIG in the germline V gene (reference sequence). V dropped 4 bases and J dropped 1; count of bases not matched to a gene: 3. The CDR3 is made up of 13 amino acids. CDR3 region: CAWNRGRQETQYF. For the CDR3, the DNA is TGTGCCTGGAACAGGGGACGCCAAGAGACCCAGTACTTC.

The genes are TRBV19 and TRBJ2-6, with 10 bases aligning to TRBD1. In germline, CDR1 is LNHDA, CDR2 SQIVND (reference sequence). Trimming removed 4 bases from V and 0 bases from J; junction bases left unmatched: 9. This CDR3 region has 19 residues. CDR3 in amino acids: CASSSSTGGLVSGANVLTF. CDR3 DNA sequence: TGTGCCAGTAGTAGCTCGACAGGGGGCCTTGTCTCTGGGGCCAACGTCCTGACTTTC. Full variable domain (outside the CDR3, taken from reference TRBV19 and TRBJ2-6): DGGITQSPKYLFRKEGQNVTLSCEQNLNHDAMYWYRQDPGQGLRLIYYSQIVNDFQKGDIAEGYSVSREKKESFPLTVTSAQKNPTAFYLCASSSSTGGLVSGANVLTFGAGSRLTVL.

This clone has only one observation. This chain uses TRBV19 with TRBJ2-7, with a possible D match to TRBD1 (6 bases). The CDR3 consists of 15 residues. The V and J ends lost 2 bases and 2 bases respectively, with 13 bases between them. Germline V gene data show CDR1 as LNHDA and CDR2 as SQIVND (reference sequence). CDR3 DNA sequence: TGTGCCAGTAGTATACGCCGGGACACCACCTACGAGCAGTACTTC. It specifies CASSIRRDTTYEQYF. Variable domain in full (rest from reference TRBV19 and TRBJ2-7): DGGITQSPKYLFRKEGQNVTLSCEQNLNHDAMYWYRQDPGQGLRLIYYSQIVNDFQKGDIAEGYSVSREKKESFPLTVTSAQKNPTAFYLCASSIRRDTTYEQYFGPGTRLTVT.

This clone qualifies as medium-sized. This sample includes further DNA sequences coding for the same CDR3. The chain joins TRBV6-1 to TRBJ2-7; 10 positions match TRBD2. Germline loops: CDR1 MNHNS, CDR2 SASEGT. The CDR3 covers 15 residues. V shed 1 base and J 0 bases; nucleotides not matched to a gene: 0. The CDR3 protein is CASSEGTSGSYEQYF. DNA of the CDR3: TGTGCCAGCAGTGAAGGGACTAGCGGCTCCTACGAGCAGTACTTC.

As DNA, the CDR3 is TGTGCCAGCAGTGAGCGGGAGGGCTACAATGAGCAGTTCTTC. Its translation: CASSEREGYNEQFF. This sequence joins TRBV6-4 and TRBJ2-1; 9 nucleotides align to TRBD2. V gave up 3 bases and J gave up 3 bases; unmatched junction bases: 0. Looked up from germline, CDR1 is MRHNA and CDR2 is SNTAGT. The CDR3 is 14 residues long.

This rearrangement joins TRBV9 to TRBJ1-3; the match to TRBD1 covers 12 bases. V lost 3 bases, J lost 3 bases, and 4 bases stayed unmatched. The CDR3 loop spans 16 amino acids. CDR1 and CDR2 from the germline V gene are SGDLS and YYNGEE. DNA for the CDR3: TGTGCCAGCAGCGGTGGGACAGGGGGCAGTGGAAACACCATATATTTT. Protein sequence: CASSGGTGGSGNTIYF.

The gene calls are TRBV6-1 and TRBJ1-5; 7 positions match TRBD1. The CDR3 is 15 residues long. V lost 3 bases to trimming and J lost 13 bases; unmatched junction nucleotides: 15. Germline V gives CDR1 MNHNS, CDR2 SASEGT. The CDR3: CASSDGSTGLLVQHF. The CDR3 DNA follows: TGTGCCAGCAGTGACGGGTCGACAGGGTTGCTTGTTCAGCATTTT.

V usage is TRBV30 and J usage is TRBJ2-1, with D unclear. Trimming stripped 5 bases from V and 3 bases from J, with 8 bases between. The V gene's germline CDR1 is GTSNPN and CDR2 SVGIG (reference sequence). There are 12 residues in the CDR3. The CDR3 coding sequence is TGTGCCTGGGGCGGAAGCTACAATGAGCAGTTCTTC. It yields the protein CAWGGSYNEQFF.

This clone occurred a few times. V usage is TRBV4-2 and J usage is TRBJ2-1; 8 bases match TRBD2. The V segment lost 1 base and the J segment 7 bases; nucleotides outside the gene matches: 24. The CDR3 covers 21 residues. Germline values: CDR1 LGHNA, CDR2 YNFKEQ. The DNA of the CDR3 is TGTGCCAGCAGCCAAGCCACGGCAAGGCGGGGGGCCGAGGACGTGATGAATGAGCAGTTCTTC. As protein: CASSQATARRGAEDVMNEQFF.

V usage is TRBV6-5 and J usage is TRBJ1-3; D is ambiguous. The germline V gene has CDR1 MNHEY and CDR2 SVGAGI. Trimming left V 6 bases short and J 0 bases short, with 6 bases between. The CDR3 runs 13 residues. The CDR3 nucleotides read TGTGCCAGCAGGCGATCCTCTGGAAACACCATATATTTT. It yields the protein CASRRSSGNTIYF.